This T cell receptor (beta chain) emerged from a study of T cell responses to AZD1222 COVID-19 vaccine. Whole-study findings and limits: Clonal diversity was possibly underestimated, and white British individuals and females predominated among donors. Sampling that yielded the repertoires occurred only after the peak T cell response. In the spike-specific TCR repertoire, nearly half reportedly target unmutated variant regions.

This CDR3 is built from 17 residues. Trimming removed 0 bases from V and 3 bases from J, with 14 bases in between. The germline V gene has CDR1 PRHDT and CDR2 FYEKMQ (reference sequence). Profiled with immunoSEQ multiplex PCR; TCRdb holds only in-frame clones, not every one. The sample records roughly 77,000 clones, roughly 90% being singletons. A word on this clone: Its antigen is still unknown.

V gene TRBV13 combines with J gene TRBJ1-4; D remains ambiguous. The sample consisted of peripheral blood, taken 28 days after the second AZD1222 dose. The clonotype was recovered from an adult who received the AZD1222 COVID-19 vaccine. The CDR3 DNA sequence: TGTGCCAGCAGCTTAGGTTCTTTGGCCGCAGCTAATGAAAAACTGTTTTTT. It yields the protein CASSLGSLAAANEKLFF.